What follows describes a single T cell receptor (beta chain). The entry originates in a study of Graves' ophthalmopathy and Graves' hyperthyroidism. The germline gives CDR1 SQVTM, CDR2 ANQGSEA. The length of the CDR3 is 13 residues. V dropped 8 bases and J dropped 2 bases, with 15 bases sitting between them. Transcripts of RNA were the source for amplifying TCR beta CDR3 regions. HTBI primers were employed in first-round RT-PCR, then a second-round multiplex PCR followed. MiXCR, run by TCRdb on the multiplex PCR reads, gives a single entry per CDR3 protein. The table includes some 1.1 million distinct CDR3 sequences, about 35% detected once.

The V call is TRBV29-1, the J call TRBJ1-2; D is possibly TRBD1 (5 bases). Specimen: peripheral blood or thyroid tissue (not recorded which). This clonotype was sampled from an adult man with Graves' hyperthyroidism. In DNA form, the CDR3 reads TGCAGCCCAGGCTGGGGGTCAAACTATGGCTACACCTTC. Protein product: CSPGWGSNYGYTF. Full variable domain (outside the CDR3, taken from reference TRBV29-1 and TRBJ1-2): SAVISQKPSRDICQRGTSLTIQCQVDSQVTMMFWYRQQPGQSLTLIATANQGSEATYESGFVIDKFPISRPNLTFSTLTVSNMSPEDSSIYLCSPGWGSNYGYTFGSGTRLTVV.